This T cell receptor (beta chain) comes out of a study of circulating CD8 cells and anti-PD-1 response in melanoma. Study-wide background: Responders had complete or partial responses; non-responders had stable or progressive disease. Whole-study findings and limits: Tumor reactivity was tested by peptide assays on expanded sorted subsets.

This clonotype is termed medium-sized (0.01 to 0.1%). Its antigen remains unknown. Live CD3+CD8+TCRalphabeta+ cells were sorted into four subsets by PD-1 and/or TIGIT. Using 15 ng of total RNA, TCR libraries were made with the QIAseq Immune Repertoire TCR panel. TCRdb independently ran MiXCR on the reads; one entry per CDR3 protein. The table lists over a thousand distinct CDR3 sequences, 7.3% of them singletons. Sequenced here: CD8+ T cells from PBMCs, sampled at baseline or after one month of anti-PD-1 therapy (not recorded which). The sequence came from a human donor with melanoma.

CDR3 protein: CAKTRTGGTEAFF. Here the CDR3 DNA reads TGTGCCAAAACACGGACAGGGGGCACTGAAGCTTTCTTT. This chain connects TRBV2 to TRBJ1-1, with 10 bases lining up with TRBD1. V dropped 10 bases and J dropped 4; count of bases not matched to a gene: 6. This CDR3 has 13 amino acids. CDR1 SNHLY and CDR2 FYNNEI come from the germline V gene.